The TCR beta chain under discussion was sequenced for a study of blood T cells in healthy people across ages. The ends were cut back, 3 bases at V and 6 bases at J, with 8 bases in the middle. The CDR3 sequence is 11 residues long. Looked up from germline, CDR1 is GTSNPN and CDR2 is SVGIG (reference sequence). PCR was performed a second time for roughly 6 to 12 cycles using a sample-barcoded 5' primer and a J-beta primer mix. TCRdb re-derived calls from the 5' RACE reads in MiXCR, one entry per CDR3 protein. Seen here are 700,000 to 850,000 distinct CDR3 sequences, approximately 35% observed once, and the top ten hold under 15%. This clonotype was seen once.

The origin of this receptor is a man aged 18 to 35 in good health. The chain links TRBV30 to TRBJ1-2; D uncertain. Sequencing was performed on blood. The CDR3 nucleotides are TGTGCCTGGAGCAACATCAATGGCTACACCTTC. Protein product: CAWSNINGYTF.